This TCR beta chain was identified during a study of CD8+ T cells in alopecia areata. Findings of the study overall: Alphabeta T cells residing in normal skin are also sequenced in scalp samples. Lesional scalp, notably in alopecia totalis/universalis, had clonality above that of normal scalp.

Worth noting for this clone: Its antigen is as yet unknown.

This CDR3 region has 16 residues. V lost 1 base and J lost 6; bases outside the gene matches: 6. Looked up from germline, CDR1 is GTSNPN and CDR2 is SVGIG (reference sequence). RNA extraction and reverse transcription yielded cDNA as sequencing template. The assay was immunoSEQ multiplex PCR, and TCRdb's table has in-frame clones only and misses some. In the table there are roughly 60,000 clones, 44% of which are singletons. T lymphocytes (CD4+ and CD8+) were sorted from PBMCs. The receptor's source is a human donor with alopecia areata. Sequencing used NKG2D-low CD8+ T cells sorted from blood. This chain uses TRBV30 with TRBJ2-1, with TRBD2 matching 13 bases. The CDR3 bases are TGTGCCTGGAGTGCCCGGACTAGCGGGAGAGGCAATGAGCAGTTCTTC. Its protein is CAWSARTSGRGNEQFF. Complete variable domain (other parts from reference TRBV30 and TRBJ2-1): SQTIHQWPATLVQPVGSPLSLECTVEGTSNPNLYWYRQAAGRGLQLLFYSVGIGQISSEVPQNLSASRPQDRQFILSSKKLLLSDSGFYLCAWSARTSGRGNEQFFGPGTRLTVL.